This T cell receptor (beta chain) derives from a study of Graves' ophthalmopathy and Graves' hyperthyroidism. The authors amplified TCR beta CDR3 regions, and they did so from RNA transcripts for repertoire sequencing. RT-PCR with HTBI primers came first, then second-round multiplex PCR. Each CDR3 protein is one row after TCRdb ran MiXCR on the multiplex PCR reads. Of 300,000 to 400,000 distinct CDR3 sequences listed, roughly 16% were seen once; the top ten hold more than 9%. This clonotype showed up many times. The V and J ends lost 4 bases and 2 bases, in that order; junction bases with no gene match: 10. This CDR3 has 18 residues. Germline CDR1 MNHNS, CDR2 SASEGT.

This chain uses TRBV6-1 with TRBJ2-2, with TRBD1 identical over 10 bases. The origin of this receptor is an adult man with Graves' ophthalmopathy. The material sequenced was peripheral blood. The CDR3 nucleotides are TGTGCCAGCAGTGTGAGGACAGGGGGTCCTACCAACACCGGGGAGCTGTTTTTT. This sequence encodes CASSVRTGGPTNTGELFF.